What follows are 14 T cell receptor beta chains derived from one specimen sequenced in a study. Tregs were sorted as CD4+CD25+CD127-/low cells. TCRdb reprocessed the 5' RACE reads with MiXCR, giving one entry per CDR3 protein. The data show 9,500 to 15,000 distinct CDR3 sequences, with roughly half seen just once and 9.5% to 15% held by the top ten. Sample: tumor-infiltrating Tregs sorted from the breast tumor. The receptors originated from a female donor with breast cancer.

This chain uses TRBV30 with TRBJ2-1; unclear D gene. Between the trimmed V and J ends, which lost 0 bases and 7 bases, there was a span of 13 bases. This CDR3 region has 14 residues. The germline CDR1 and CDR2 sequences are GTSNPN and SVGIG (reference sequence). The CDR3 nucleotides read TGTGCCTGGAGTGTCCCCCTAGAACGGAATGAGCAGTTCTTC. It yields the protein CAWSVPLERNEQFF.

This clonotype was detected a few times. V gene TRBV5-1 combines with J gene TRBJ2-5; TRBD2 aligns across 8 bases. The CDR3 has 13 residues. Germline values: CDR1 SGHRS, CDR2 YFSETQ. V dropped 4 bases and J dropped 4; count of bases not matched to a gene: 3. The CDR3 nucleotides read TGCGCCAGCAGCCTGGGACTAGGAGAGACCCAGTACTTC. It codes for CASSLGLGETQYF.

This sequence joins TRBV20-1 and TRBJ1-6; D not certain. The CDR3 contains 14 residues. Germline values: CDR1 DFQATT, CDR2 SNEGSKA (reference sequence). V lost 5 bases, J lost 9 bases, and 17 bases lay in between. CDR3 nucleotide sequence: TGCAGTGCTGGGTTTTTGGAGAGGAGTTCACCCCTCCACTTT. Protein product: CSAGFLERSSPLHF.

This clonotype is labeled medium-sized. The chain couples TRBV20-1 to TRBJ2-1; D not resolved. V dropped 2 bases and J dropped 5 bases, with 13 bases sitting between them. Germline CDR1 reads DFQATT; CDR2 reads SNEGSKA (reference sequence). CDR3 length: 14 amino acids. The CDR3 here is CSARPTTSNNEQFF. The CDR3, as DNA: TGCAGTGCTAGACCTACTACATCAAACAATGAGCAGTTCTTC.

This chain uses TRBV15 with TRBJ2-1; D is perhaps TRBD2 (5 bases). The CDR3 loop spans 12 amino acids. Germline loops: CDR1 LNHNV, CDR2 YYDKDF (reference sequence). V lost 0 bases and J lost 14, with 11 bases in between. CDR3 sequence reads: CATSRDLDGKFF. DNA for the CDR3: TGTGCCACCAGCAGAGATCTGGACGGGAAGTTCTTC.

The rearrangement joins TRBV6-5 to TRBJ2-1; 10 bases agree with TRBD1. Germline values: CDR1 MNHEY, CDR2 SVGAGI. The CDR3 consists of 17 residues. V dropped 4 bases and J dropped 8; count of bases not matched to a gene: 14. For the CDR3, the DNA is TGTGCCAGCAGTTCCCTAAGCCGGGACAGGGGATCCCATGAGCAGTTCTTC. It yields the protein CASSSLSRDRGSHEQFF.

J is TRBJ1-2 and V is TRBV20-1; D not certain. Germline assignment: CDR1 DFQATT and CDR2 SNEGSKA (reference sequence). CDR3 length equals 11 residues. V was cut by 3 bases and J by 4 bases, with 6 bases left in between. The CDR3 sequence: CSAREVYGYTF. Here the CDR3 DNA reads TGCAGTGCTAGGGAAGTCTATGGCTACACCTTC.

In its sample, this clonotype was seen once. The V and J genes are TRBV18 and TRBJ2-1, with 7 bases lining up with TRBD1. The CDR3 totals 18 residues. Trimming removed 0 bases from V and 0 bases from J; junction bases left unmatched: 8. Germline V gives CDR1 KGHSH, CDR2 LQKENI. CDR3 region: CASSPPGIAGGSYNEQFF. The DNA for the CDR3 is TGTGCCAGCTCACCACCGGGTATCGCAGGGGGCTCCTACAATGAGCAGTTCTTC. The full variable domain, completed using reference TRBV18 and TRBJ2-1, is NAGVMQNPRHLVRRRGQEARLRCSPMKGHSHVYWYRQLPEEGLKFMVYLQKENIIDESGMPKERFSAEFPKEGPSILRIQQVVRGDSAAYFCASSPPGIAGGSYNEQFFGPGTRLTVL.

Only one count was recorded for this clonotype. V and J are TRBV24-1 and TRBJ2-2; a weak D match, TRBD1 (5 bases). Trimming took 4 bases from V and 4 from J, leaving 9 bases between them. In germline, CDR1 is KGHDR, CDR2 SFDVKD. The CDR3 totals 14 residues. CDR3 sequence: CATSDRQSTGELFF. The CDR3 nucleotides read TGTGCCACCAGTGACCGACAGAGCACCGGGGAGCTGTTTTTT.

The table lists this clonotype with a few counts. The chain couples TRBV15 to TRBJ2-7, with D uncertain. Looked up from germline, CDR1 is LNHNV and CDR2 is YYDKDF (reference sequence). This CDR3 contains 12 residues. V lost 0 bases to trimming and J lost 3 bases, with 3 bases between them. CDR3 in DNA: TGTGCCACCAGCAGAGATTTCTACGAGCAGTACTTC. Its protein product is CATSRDFYEQYF.

This clonotype was seen a few times. The gene calls are TRBV6-6 and TRBJ2-2; no clear D. Germline V lookup: CDR1 MNHNY, CDR2 SVGAGI (reference sequence). Deletions cut 6 bases from V and 8 bases from J, with 10 bases between. This CDR3 contains 12 residues. CDR3 loop: CASSFPGGELFF. CDR3 nucleotide sequence: TGTGCCAGCAGCTTTCCCGGGGGGGAGCTGTTTTTT.

V usage is TRBV7-3 and J usage is TRBJ2-3; D may be TRBD1 (6 bases). V dropped 3 bases and J dropped 3 bases, with 10 bases sitting between them. The V gene's germline CDR1 is SGHTA and CDR2 FQGTGA. The CDR3 is made up of 14 amino acids. The CDR3 DNA reads TGTGCCAGCAGCTTTCAGGGGAGTACAGATACGCAGTATTTT. It encodes CASSFQGSTDTQYF.

The V call is TRBV6-2 or TRBV6-3, the J call TRBJ1-5, with TRBD1 identical over 7 bases. J lost 10 bases, V lost 6 bases, and 9 bases had no gene match. This CDR3 spans 13 amino acids. CDR1 is MNHEY and CDR2 is SVGEGT in the germline V gene. The DNA for the CDR3 is TGTGCCAGCAGATGGGACAGAAGTCGACCCCAGCATTTT. It encodes CASRWDRSRPQHF.

The chain recombines TRBV6-5 with TRBJ2-1; D possibly corresponds to TRBD2 (5 bases). CDR1 and CDR2 (germline): MNHEY, SVGAGI. CDR3 length equals 16 residues. V was trimmed by 10 bases and J by 10 bases, leaving 29 bases between them. In DNA form, the CDR3 reads TGTGCCAACAGCCCTGACGGGATCCGAGGAGGTGGGGAGCAGTTCTTC. This codes for CANSPDGIRGGGEQFF.